The source of this TCR beta chain is a study of siplizumab effects on memory and regulatory T cells. Study results and limitations: There were only a minor fraction of alloreactive clones that mapped to unstimulated subsets. In siplizumab conditions, mappable alloreactive CD4+ clones averaged roughly 64% Treg-derived, against under 30% in controls. The diversity of naive T cells seemed greater than that of memory cells, and their alloresponse contribution seemed major. Proliferating Tregs in siplizumab cultures were never verified as suppressive.

Note on this clone: Its cognate antigen is unknown.

The assay was immunoSEQ multiplex PCR, and TCRdb's table has in-frame clones only and misses some. The data show over 95,000 clones, about 93% seen once. The receptor was isolated from a human donor in good health. The sequenced sample was non-Treg CD4+ T cells sorted from blood.

CDR3 region: CASSLDPGYSGNTIYF. CDR3 DNA sequence: TGTGCCAGCAGCTTAGACCCAGGCTACTCTGGAAACACCATATATTTT. This chain links TRBV7-9 with TRBJ1-3, with D hard to call. The germline CDR1 and CDR2 sequences are SEHNR and FQNEAQ (reference sequence). This CDR3 is 16 amino acids long. V lost 1 base to trimming and J lost 0 bases, with 10 bases between them. Supplemented by reference TRBV7-9 and TRBJ1-3, the full variable domain reads DTGVSQNPRHKITKRGQNVTFRCDPISEHNRLYWYRQTLGQGPEFLTYFQNEAQLEKSRLLSDRFSAERPKGSFSTLEIQRTEQGDSAMYLCASSLDPGYSGNTIYFGEGSWLTVV.